A single sample is the source of the 7 T cell receptor beta chains below, sequenced in a study of OX40 agonist ivuxolimab in advanced cancers. The data were produced by immunoSEQ multiplex PCR, yet TCRdb's version contains in-frame clones alone and is incomplete. The sample holds about 48,000 clones; 83% are singletons and the top ten take roughly 1.2%. This sample comprised CD4+ or CD8+ T cells sorted from blood, obtained in a trial of the OX40 agonist ivuxolimab. The receptors shown here come from an adult with an advanced solid tumor such as melanoma, head and neck, liver or kidney cancer.

V and J are TRBV11-2 and TRBJ2-5, with no clear D. CDR1 is SGHAT, CDR2 FQNNGV, per germline. V was cut by 1 base and J by 2 bases, with 11 bases left in between. The CDR3 runs 15 residues. The CDR3 loop is CASSLVPGPQETQYF. The CDR3 nucleotides read TGTGCCAGCAGCTTAGTCCCCGGGCCTCAAGAGACCCAGTACTTC. The complete variable domain, with remaining parts taken from reference TRBV11-2 and TRBJ2-5, reads EAGVAQSPRYKIIEKRQSVAFWCNPISGHATLYWYQQILGQGPKLLIQFQNNGVVDDSQLPKDRFSAERLKGVDSTLKIQPAKLEDSAVYLCASSLVPGPQETQYFGPGTRLLVL.

The V call is TRBV7-9, the J call TRBJ2-1; TRBD1 or TRBD2 may be the D gene (7 bases each). Per the germline V gene, CDR1 is SEHNR and CDR2 is FQNEAQ (reference sequence). Trimming stripped 4 bases from V and 2 bases from J, with 15 bases between. The CDR3 runs to 16 residues. The CDR3 DNA reads as TGTGCCAGCAGCTCTCTCAGGGGGACTACCTACAATGAGCAGTTCTTC. Translation: CASSSLRGTTYNEQFF.

The V gene is TRBV4-3, the J gene TRBJ1-1, with D perhaps matching TRBD1 (5 bases). In germline, CDR1 is LGHNA, CDR2 YSLEER. V dropped 1 base and J dropped 3 bases, with 12 bases sitting between them. The CDR3 has 15 residues. CDR3 DNA sequence: TGCGCCAGCAGCCAAGGCAGCCAAGGGGACACTGAAGCTTTCTTT. Protein sequence: CASSQGSQGDTEAFF.

This clone was seen just once. The chain uses TRBV16 and TRBJ2-5; 12 nucleotides agree with TRBD2. In germline, CDR1 is KGHSY, CDR2 FQNENV. The CDR3 is 16 residues long. V lost 4 bases, J lost 5 bases, and 8 bases stayed unmatched. The chain's CDR3 is CASSRELAGGRETQYF. For the CDR3, the DNA is TGTGCCAGCAGCCGAGAACTAGCGGGGGGCCGGGAGACCCAGTACTTC. Variable domain in full (rest from reference TRBV16 and TRBJ2-5): GEEVAQTPKHLVRGEGQKAKLYCAPIKGHSYVFWYQQVLKNEFKFLISFQNENVFDETGMPKERFSAKCLPNSPCSLEIQATKLEDSAVYFCASSRELAGGRETQYFGPGTRLLVL.

The V gene is TRBV29-1, the J gene TRBJ1-4; D is undetermined. The length of the CDR3 is 10 residues. Germline V gene data show CDR1 as SQVTM and CDR2 as ANQGSEA. V lost 5 bases to trimming and J lost 11 bases, with 9 bases between them. The CDR3 protein is CSVFRGKLFF. DNA of the CDR3: TGCAGCGTTTTTCGAGGGAAACTGTTTTTT.

The chain joins TRBV11-3 to TRBJ2-3, with D perhaps being TRBD1 or TRBD2 (6 bases each). The length of the CDR3 is 15 residues. Germline CDR1 and CDR2: SGHNT and YENEEA. Trimming left V 4 bases short and J 2 bases short, with 13 bases between. This CDR3 reads CASSSPGAVTDTQYF. CDR3 bases: TGTGCCAGCAGCTCCCCGGGGGCTGTCACAGATACGCAGTATTTT.

The sample holds one count of this clone. V gene TRBV4-3 combines with J gene TRBJ2-3, with D possibly TRBD1 on 6 matching bases. Trimming cost V 1 base and J 3 bases, with 8 bases left between them. This CDR3 has 14 residues. From germline, CDR1 is LGHNA and CDR2 YSLEER. As DNA, the CDR3 is TGCGCCAGCAGCCAAGGAACAGGGACAGATACGCAGTATTTT. Its protein product is CASSQGTGTDTQYF.